This T cell receptor beta chain was found in a study of T-cell memory formation after mild COVID-19. General study points: Later expanders leaned toward CD4+, whereas clones contracting from day 15 to 85 were balanced CD4/CD8.

TCRdb passed the 5' RACE reads through MiXCR, listing each CDR3 protein once. This table has roughly 560,000 distinct CDR3 sequences, around 21% appearing once. The V gene's germline CDR1 is LNHNV and CDR2 YYDKDF (reference sequence). Deletions cut 2 bases from V and 3 bases from J, with 11 bases between. The CDR3 runs to 14 residues. This clonotype was detected a few times. No antigen is known for it. This receptor was identified in an adult woman who had mild COVID-19 (a few samples of this study predate the infection). Cell type and time point are not known. Sequenced material: PBMCs or a T cell subset sorted from them (not recorded which). The genes are TRBV15 and TRBJ2-7, with D maybe TRBD1 (6 bases). DNA for the CDR3: TGTGCCACCAGCAGACTCCCGGACAGCTACGAGCAGTACTTC. Translation gives CATSRLPDSYEQYF.